This record concerns one T cell receptor beta chain sequence. These data originate in a study of blood T cell repertoires in COVID-19. Across the study: Samples came from the United States, Italy and Spain, spanning acute and convalescent COVID-19. T cells, B-cell-depleted T cells, or PBMCs supplied cDNA or gDNA.

The V and J ends lost 2 bases and 3 bases, in that order; junction bases with no gene match: 7. The CDR3 sequence is 16 residues long. Germline assignment: CDR1 SGHTA and CDR2 FQGTGA. In the original workflow: Estimates of nucleated cell counts were drawn from the amplification of reference gene primers. Sequencing used immunoSEQ multiplex PCR; TCRdb keeps in-frame clones, though not all of them. That table supplies the V and J calls and clone size; D and trimming were determined from the DNA. The sample holds tens of thousands of clones; over 80% are singletons and the top ten take less than 5%. The chain combines TRBV7-3 with TRBJ2-1; 7 nucleotides align to TRBD2. This sequence originates from a woman in her 50s in a cohort sampled during active COVID-19. Sequencing used peripheral blood. The CDR3 here is CASSLGREVRYNEQFF. CDR3 DNA: TGTGCCAGCAGCTTAGGACGGGAGGTGCGCTACAATGAGCAGTTCTTC.